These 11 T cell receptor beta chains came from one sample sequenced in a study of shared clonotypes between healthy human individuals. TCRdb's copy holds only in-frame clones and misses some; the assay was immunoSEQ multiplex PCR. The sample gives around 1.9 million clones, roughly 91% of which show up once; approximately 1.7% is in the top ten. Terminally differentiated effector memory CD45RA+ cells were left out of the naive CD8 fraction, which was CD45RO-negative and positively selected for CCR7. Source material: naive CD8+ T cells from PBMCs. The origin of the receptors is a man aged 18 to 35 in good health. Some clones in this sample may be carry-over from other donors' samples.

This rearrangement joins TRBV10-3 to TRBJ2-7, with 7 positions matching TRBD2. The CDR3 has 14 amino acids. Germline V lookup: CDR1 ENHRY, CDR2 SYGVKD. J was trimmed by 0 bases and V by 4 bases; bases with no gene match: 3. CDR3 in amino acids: CAISASGNSYEQYF. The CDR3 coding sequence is TGTGCCATCAGTGCTAGCGGCAACTCCTACGAGCAGTACTTC.

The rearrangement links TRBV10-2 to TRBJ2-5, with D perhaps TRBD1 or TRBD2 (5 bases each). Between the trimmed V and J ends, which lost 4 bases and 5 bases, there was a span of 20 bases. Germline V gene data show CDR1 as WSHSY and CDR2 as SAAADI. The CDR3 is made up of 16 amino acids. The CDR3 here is CASSARGSAPGETQYF. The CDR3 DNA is TGCGCCAGCAGTGCAAGGGGCTCTGCTCCGGGGGAGACCCAGTACTTC.

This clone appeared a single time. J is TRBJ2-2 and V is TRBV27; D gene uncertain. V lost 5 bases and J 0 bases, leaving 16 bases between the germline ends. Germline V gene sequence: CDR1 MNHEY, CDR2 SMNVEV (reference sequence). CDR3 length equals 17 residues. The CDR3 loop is CASSPELVESNTGELFF. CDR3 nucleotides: TGTGCCAGCAGTCCGGAGCTAGTCGAGTCGAACACCGGGGAGCTGTTTTTT.

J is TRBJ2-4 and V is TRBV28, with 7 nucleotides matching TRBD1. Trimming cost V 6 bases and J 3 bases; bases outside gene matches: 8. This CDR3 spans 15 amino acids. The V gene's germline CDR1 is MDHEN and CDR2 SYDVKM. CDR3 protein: CASRPQGSIKNIQYF. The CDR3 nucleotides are TGTGCCAGCAGACCACAGGGGAGCATCAAAAACATTCAGTACTTC.

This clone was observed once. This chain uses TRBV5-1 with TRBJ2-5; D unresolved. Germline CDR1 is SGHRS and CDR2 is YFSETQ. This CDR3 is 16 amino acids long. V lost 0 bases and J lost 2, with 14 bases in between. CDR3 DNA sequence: TGCGCCAGCAGCTTGGCCCCCCGCGCCACTCAAGAGACCCAGTACTTC. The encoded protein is CASSLAPRATQETQYF.

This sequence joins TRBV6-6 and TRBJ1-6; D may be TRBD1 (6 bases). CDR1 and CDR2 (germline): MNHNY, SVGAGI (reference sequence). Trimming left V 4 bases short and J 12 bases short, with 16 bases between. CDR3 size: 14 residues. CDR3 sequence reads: CASSSDRFFVPLHF. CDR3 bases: TGTGCCAGCAGTTCTGACAGGTTCTTTGTACCCCTCCACTTT.

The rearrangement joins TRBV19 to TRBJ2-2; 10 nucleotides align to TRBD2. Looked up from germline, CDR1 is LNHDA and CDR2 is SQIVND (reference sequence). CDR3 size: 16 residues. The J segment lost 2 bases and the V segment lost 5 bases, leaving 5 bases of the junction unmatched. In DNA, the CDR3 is TGTGCCAGTAGTGGACTAGCGGAGATAAACACCGGGGAGCTGTTTTTT. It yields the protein CASSGLAEINTGELFF. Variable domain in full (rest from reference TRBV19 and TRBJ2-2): DGGITQSPKYLFRKEGQNVTLSCEQNLNHDAMYWYRQDPGQGLRLIYYSQIVNDFQKGDIAEGYSVSREKKESFPLTVTSAQKNPTAFYLCASSGLAEINTGELFFGEGSRLTVL.

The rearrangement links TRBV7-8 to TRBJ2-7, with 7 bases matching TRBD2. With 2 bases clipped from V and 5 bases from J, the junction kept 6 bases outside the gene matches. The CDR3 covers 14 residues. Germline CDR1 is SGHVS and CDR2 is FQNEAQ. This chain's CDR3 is CASSLLAGRDEQYF. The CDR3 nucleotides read TGTGCCAGCAGCTTATTGGCAGGGAGGGACGAGCAGTACTTC.

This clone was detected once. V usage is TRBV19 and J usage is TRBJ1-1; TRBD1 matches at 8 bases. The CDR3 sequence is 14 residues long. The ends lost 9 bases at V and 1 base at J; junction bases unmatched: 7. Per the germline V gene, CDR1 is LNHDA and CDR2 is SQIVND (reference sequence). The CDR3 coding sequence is TGTGCCAGCAAGACAGGGGCTTCGAACACTGAAGCTTTCTTT. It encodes CASKTGASNTEAFF.

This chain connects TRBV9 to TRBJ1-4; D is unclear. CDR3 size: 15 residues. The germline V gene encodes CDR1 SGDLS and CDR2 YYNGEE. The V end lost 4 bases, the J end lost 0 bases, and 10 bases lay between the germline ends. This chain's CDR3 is CASSFGGATNEKLFF. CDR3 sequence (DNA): TGTGCCAGCAGCTTCGGAGGTGCAACTAATGAAAAACTGTTTTTT.

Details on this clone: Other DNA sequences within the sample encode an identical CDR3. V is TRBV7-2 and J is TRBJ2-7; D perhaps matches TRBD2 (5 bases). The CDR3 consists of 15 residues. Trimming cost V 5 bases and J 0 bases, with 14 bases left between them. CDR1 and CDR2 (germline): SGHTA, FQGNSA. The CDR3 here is CASSLAAGRSYEQYF. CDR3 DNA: TGTGCCAGCAGCCTCGCTGCGGGCCGCTCCTACGAGCAGTACTTC. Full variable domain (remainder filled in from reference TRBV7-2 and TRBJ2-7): GAGVSQSPSNKVTEKGKDVELRCDPISGHTALYWYRQSLGQGLEFLIYFQGNSAPDKSGLPSDRFSAERTGGSVSTLTIQRTQQEDSAVYLCASSLAAGRSYEQYFGPGTRLTVT.